Described below is a single TCR beta chain sequence and its context. This entry belongs to a study of lymphopenia after photon versus proton radiotherapy. Using immunoSEQ multiplex PCR, the repertoire was profiled, and TCRdb retains in-frame clones only, with some absent. The sample shows approximately 91,000 clones, around 88% of them seen only once. The CDR3 loop spans 15 amino acids. Germline V gene sequence: CDR1 SGHNT, CDR2 YENEEA. The junction had 4 bases not matched to a gene; V was cut back by 4 bases and J by 2 bases. The genes are TRBV11-3 and TRBJ1-3; 8 nucleotides agree with TRBD1. The sequencing here drew on peripheral blood, taken from a patient treated with proton-based radiotherapy. This receptor was identified in a man aged 55 to 70 with pancreatic cancer. CDR3 sequence: CASSSTDRAGNTIYF. The CDR3 bases are TGTGCCAGCAGCTCAACGGACAGGGCTGGAAACACCATATATTTT.